These 29 T cell receptor beta chains were sequenced from one sample in a study of blood T cell repertoires in COVID-19. This table comes from immunoSEQ multiplex PCR, and its TCRdb copy is limited to in-frame clones, with some not included. The table has some 140,000 clones, around 86% seen once. Material for sequencing was PBMCs or T cells enriched from blood (not recorded which). These receptors were collected from a man under 40 who had recovered from COVID-19.

This clone was detected once. V usage is TRBV29-1 and J usage is TRBJ1-2; no reliable D call. Per the germline V gene, CDR1 is SQVTM and CDR2 is ANQGSEA. Trimming took off 4 bases at V and 8 bases at J, with 11 bases between the two ends. The CDR3 spans 11 residues. CDR3 region: CSVVRGSGYTF. Here the CDR3 DNA reads TGCAGCGTTGTAAGAGGGAGCGGCTACACCTTC. Full variable domain (outside the CDR3, taken from reference TRBV29-1 and TRBJ1-2): SAVISQKPSRDICQRGTSLTIQCQVDSQVTMMFWYRQQPGQSLTLIATANQGSEATYESGFVIDKFPISRPNLTFSTLTVSNMSPEDSSIYLCSVVRGSGYTFGSGTRLTVV.

This chain joins TRBV2 and TRBJ2-1; TRBD1 agrees at 10 bases. With V trimmed by 6 bases and J by 7 bases, 6 bases remained unmatched. The germline V gene encodes CDR1 SNHLY and CDR2 FYNNEI. The CDR3 has 14 amino acids. CDR3: CASSGQGVGNEQFF. The CDR3 bases are TGTGCCAGCAGCGGACAGGGGGTAGGGAATGAGCAGTTCTTC.

The chain carries TRBV6-5 and TRBJ1-2; D gene ambiguous. Germline CDR1 reads MNHEY; CDR2 reads SVGAGI. The CDR3 is 11 residues long. Trimming removed 4 bases at V and 7 bases at J, with 7 bases between. CDR3 in amino acids: CASSSRFGYTF. CDR3 nucleotides: TGTGCCAGCAGTTCACGGTTTGGCTACACCTTC.

The genes are TRBV12-3 or TRBV12-4 and TRBJ2-1; tentative D call: TRBD2 (5 bases). CDR3 length equals 13 residues. Trimming shortened V by 8 bases and J by 9 bases, and 17 bases separated the two germline ends. DNA for the CDR3: TGTGCCAGCGGAGTCGGAGGTGTAGGTGAGCAGTTCTTC. It encodes CASGVGGVGEQFF.

Concerning this clone itself: The same CDR3 is also encoded by other DNA sequences in this sample. The rearrangement uses TRBV24-1 and TRBJ2-3; D not resolved. Trimming pared 4 bases from V and 1 base from J, leaving 5 bases between. The length of the CDR3 is 13 residues. CDR1 is KGHDR, CDR2 SFDVKD, per germline. The CDR3 here is CATSDTGTDTQYF. The CDR3 DNA sequence: TGTGCCACCAGTGACACAGGCACAGATACGCAGTATTTT.

The rearrangement joins TRBV2 to TRBJ1-5; D is perhaps TRBD1 (5 bases). The CDR3 extends over 15 amino acids. CDR1 and CDR2 (germline): SNHLY, FYNNEI. The ends were cut back, 6 bases at V and 0 bases at J, with 12 bases in the middle. The CDR3 nucleotides are TGTGCCAGCAGAAGGGGCGAATATAGCAATCAGCCCCAGCATTTT. Its translation is CASRRGEYSNQPQHF. The whole variable domain, filled in from reference TRBV2 and TRBJ1-5, reads EPEVTQTPSHQVTQMGQEVILRCVPISNHLYFYWYRQILGQKVEFLVSFYNNEISEKSEIFDDQFSVERPDGSNFTLKIRSTKLEDSAMYFCASRRGEYSNQPQHFGDGTRLSIL.

The rearrangement links TRBV6-6 to TRBJ1-3, with 9 bases fitting TRBD1. Trimming at V came to 5 bases and at J to 4 bases, leaving 18 bases not matched to a gene. This CDR3 region has 19 residues. Germline V gene sequence: CDR1 MNHNY, CDR2 SVGAGI (reference sequence). CDR3 in DNA: TGTGCCAGCAGTCCTGGTCCCGGGACAGGGAGTTCTGCCGGAAACACCATATATTTT. Amino acid sequence: CASSPGPGTGSSAGNTIYF.

V gene TRBV29-1 combines with J gene TRBJ1-2; maybe TRBD1 (5 bases). V gave up 7 bases and J gave up 8 bases, with 8 bases separating them. The CDR3 covers 9 residues. Germline CDR1 SQVTM, CDR2 ANQGSEA. CDR3 coding DNA: TGCAGCGCCGACAGCGGCTACACCTTC. It is translated as CSADSGYTF.

In its sample, this clone was seen a few times. The chain recombines TRBV7-6 with TRBJ2-3; D perhaps matches TRBD2 (5 bases). The CDR3 contains 13 residues. Trimming removed 3 bases from V and 6 bases from J, with 10 bases in between. Germline CDR1 SGHVS, CDR2 FNYEAQ. The CDR3 loop is CASSLTGWDTQYF. The CDR3 DNA is TGTGCCAGCAGCTTGACGGGGTGGGATACGCAGTATTTT. Based on the CDR3 plus reference TRBV7-6 and TRBJ2-3, the full variable domain is GAGVSQSPRYKVTKRGQDVALRCDPISGHVSLYWYRQALGQGPEFLTYFNYEAQQDKSGLPNDRFSAERPEGSISTLTIQRTEQRDSAMYRCASSLTGWDTQYFGPGTRLTVL.

This clone occurred a few times. This chain links TRBV27 with TRBJ1-5, with 7 bases fitting TRBD1. Germline V gene sequence: CDR1 MNHEY, CDR2 SMNVEV (reference sequence). The CDR3 covers 14 residues. V shed 6 bases, J shed 2 bases, and the junction held 4 bases outside the gene matches. CDR3 coding DNA: TGTGCCAGCAGCTATCAGGGGGGCAATCAGCCCCAGCATTTT. This encodes CASSYQGGNQPQHF.

The V gene is TRBV6-1, the J gene TRBJ2-7; a weak D match, TRBD2 (6 bases). The CDR3 totals 18 residues. Trimming removed 0 bases at V and 0 bases at J, with 18 bases between. CDR1 and CDR2 from the germline V gene are MNHNS and SASEGT. The CDR3 is CASSEALWRDAHSYEQYF. DNA for the CDR3: TGTGCCAGCAGTGAAGCGCTGTGGCGGGACGCTCACTCCTACGAGCAGTACTTC.

The genes are TRBV5-1 and TRBJ2-3; 8 nucleotides align to TRBD1. Trimming took 3 bases from V and 2 from J; bases not matched to a gene: 2. The V gene's germline CDR1 is SGHRS and CDR2 YFSETQ. CDR3 length equals 14 residues. The CDR3 sequence is CASSWTGTTDTQYF. CDR3 DNA: TGCGCCAGCAGCTGGACAGGGACCACAGATACGCAGTATTTT.

V is TRBV18 and J is TRBJ1-1; 7 nucleotides agree with TRBD1. The V gene's germline CDR1 is KGHSH and CDR2 LQKENI. This CDR3 has 17 amino acids. J lost 0 bases, V lost 2 bases, and 9 bases had no gene match. The CDR3 protein is CASSPVPTGRMNTEAFF. The CDR3 nucleotides are TGTGCCAGCTCACCAGTTCCGACAGGGCGGATGAACACTGAAGCTTTCTTT.

This chain connects TRBV7-9 to TRBJ1-2, with 7 bases that match TRBD1. Germline V gives CDR1 SEHNR, CDR2 FQNEAQ (reference sequence). Trimming removed 5 bases from V and 8 bases from J; junction bases left unmatched: 11. The CDR3 is made up of 14 amino acids. The CDR3 DNA sequence: TGTGCCAGCAGCAAAGAGACAGGGAATGGCGGCTACACCTTC. This sequence encodes CASSKETGNGGYTF.

The chain carries TRBV12-3 or TRBV12-4 and TRBJ1-5, with no clear D. Between the trimmed V and J ends, which lost 5 bases and 5 bases, there was a span of 10 bases. There are 13 residues in the CDR3. Here the CDR3 reads CASSARSDQPQHF. Written as DNA, the CDR3 is TGTGCCAGCAGTGCCAGAAGCGATCAGCCCCAGCATTTT.

This chain joins TRBV9 and TRBJ2-1; D unresolved. The V gene's germline CDR1 is SGDLS and CDR2 YYNGEE. The CDR3 covers 13 residues. V lost 0 bases and J 8 bases, leaving 9 bases between the germline ends. The CDR3 DNA reads TGTGCCAGCAGCGTAGAGCCCGGGTATGAGCAGTTCTTC. Amino acids: CASSVEPGYEQFF.

This clone was recorded a few times. This chain links TRBV7-2 with TRBJ1-3, with TRBD1 as a possible D gene (6 bases). Germline V gives CDR1 SGHTA, CDR2 FQGNSA. With 1 base removed from V and 3 bases from J, the gap between germline ends came to 10 bases. The CDR3 runs to 15 residues. DNA of the CDR3: TGTGCCAGCAGCTTAGTGTGGGGGCTTGGAAACACCATATATTTT. Translation gives CASSLVWGLGNTIYF.

Details on this clone: Relative to the germline gene, one junction end is altered; a read error may explain this. This sequence joins TRBV3-1 (or the pseudogene TRBV3-2) and TRBJ1-1, with 9 bases matching TRBD1. There are 16 residues in the CDR3. Germline V gives CDR1 LGHDT, CDR2 YNNKEL (reference sequence). Here the CDR3 reads CANSQALPTGGTEAFF. The CDR3 nucleotides are TGTGCCAACAGCCAAGCCTTACCGACAGGGGGCACTGAAGCTTTCTTT.

V gene TRBV11-2 combines with J gene TRBJ2-1, with D unresolved. Germline V gene sequence: CDR1 SGHAT, CDR2 FQNNGV. This CDR3 contains 11 residues. V gave up 1 base and J gave up 7 bases, with 2 bases separating them. Here the CDR3 DNA reads TGTGCCAGCAGCTTAGCGAATGAGCAGTTCTTC. Translated, it gives CASSLANEQFF.

This chain connects TRBV6-1 to TRBJ2-1; 13 bases are a match to TRBD2. J was trimmed by 8 bases and V by 1 base; bases with no gene match: 8. This CDR3 is built from 17 residues. The V gene's germline CDR1 is MNHNS and CDR2 SASEGT. CDR3 sequence (DNA): TGTGCCAGCAGTGAAGTTGGGGAACTAGCGGGGGGGTATGAGCAGTTCTTC. It yields the protein CASSEVGELAGGYEQFF.

This clone was recorded only once. The genes are TRBV9 and TRBJ2-3; 8 bases align to TRBD2. J lost 0 bases, V lost 2 bases, and 5 bases had no gene match. There are 16 residues in the CDR3. From germline, CDR1 is SGDLS and CDR2 YYNGEE. CDR3 residues: CASSVGSSGSTDTQYF. The CDR3, as DNA: TGTGCCAGCAGCGTGGGTTCTAGCGGGAGCACAGATACGCAGTATTTT.

J is TRBJ1-2 and V is TRBV6-1; 7 nucleotides agree with TRBD1. The V segment lost 1 base and the J segment 7 bases; nucleotides outside the gene matches: 6. Germline CDR1 is MNHNS and CDR2 is SASEGT. The CDR3 sequence is 14 residues long. For the CDR3, the DNA is TGTGCCAGCAGTGAAGATCAACAGGGGCTTGGCTACACCTTC. It translates to CASSEDQQGLGYTF.

The chain links TRBV7-3 to TRBJ2-7, with 8 bases fitting TRBD2. The CDR3 is 12 amino acids. Trimming at V came to 7 bases and at J to 5 bases, leaving 4 bases not matched to a gene. CDR1 SGHTA and CDR2 FQGTGA come from the germline V gene. CDR3 bases: TGTGCCAGCATCCCGGGGGGGAACGAGCAGTACGTC. The encoded protein is CASIPGGNEQYV.

The chain uses TRBV19 and TRBJ2-3; a possible D gene is TRBD2 (6 bases). The CDR3 covers 15 residues. The ends were cut back, 5 bases at V and 4 bases at J, with 16 bases in the middle. The germline V gene has CDR1 LNHDA and CDR2 SQIVND (reference sequence). CDR3 sequence (DNA): TGTGCCAGTAGTGCGGGACGGCAAGGGGCAGATACGCAGTATTTT. It translates to CASSAGRQGADTQYF.

This chain uses TRBV2 with TRBJ1-1, with 8 positions matching TRBD1. Germline lookup yields CDR1 SNHLY and CDR2 FYNNEI. J was trimmed by 1 base and V by 5 bases; bases with no gene match: 6. CDR3 length equals 15 residues. CDR3 DNA sequence: TGTGCCAGCAGTACTTTAGGGACAGGGAACACTGAAGCTTTCTTT. This encodes CASSTLGTGNTEAFF.

The V gene is TRBV27, the J gene TRBJ2-7; TRBD1 matches 7 bases. This CDR3 contains 14 residues. From germline, CDR1 is MNHEY and CDR2 SMNVEV (reference sequence). The V and J ends lost 6 bases and 5 bases, in that order; junction bases with no gene match: 10. In nucleotides, the CDR3 is TGTGCCAGCAGGAGATCGACAGGGTCCCACGAGCAGTACTTC. Translating gives CASRRSTGSHEQYF.

This chain uses TRBV10-1 with TRBJ2-1; 7 bases map to TRBD2. The CDR3 extends over 15 amino acids. V shed 4 bases and J 1 base; nucleotides not matched to a gene: 4. The germline gives CDR1 WNHNN, CDR2 SYGVQD (reference sequence). CDR3 sequence: CASSAAGVSYNEQFF. The CDR3 DNA is TGCGCCAGCAGTGCGGCGGGAGTATCCTACAATGAGCAGTTCTTC.

The chain links TRBV23-1 to TRBJ1-1; D perhaps matches TRBD1 (5 bases). TRBV23-1 is flagged as an ORF with uncertain function. This CDR3 is built from 14 residues. The V end lost 6 bases, the J end lost 1 base, and 12 bases lay between the germline ends. The CDR3 protein is CASRGGVPNTEAFF. DNA of the CDR3: TGCGCCAGCAGGGGGGGGGTCCCGAACACTGAAGCTTTCTTT.

V usage is TRBV7-3 and J usage is TRBJ2-5; D might be TRBD2 (6 bases). From germline, CDR1 is SGHTA and CDR2 FQGTGA. CDR3 size: 15 residues. Trimming took 2 bases from V and 5 from J, leaving 15 bases between them. CDR3 DNA: TGTGCCAGCAGCTTACTTGGCAGGGCGGGGGAGACCCAGTACTTC. Translated: CASSLLGRAGETQYF.